This TCR beta chain was captured by sequencing in a study of radiotherapy plus CTLA-4 blockade in lung cancer. Background on the study: There were objective responses in 18% of patients, and around 31% had disease control. The study's findings and limits: TCR clones of tumor origin grew in blood after radiotherapy plus ipilimumab. The best prediction of response reportedly came from early blood T cell clone dynamics, with interferon-beta.

Only in-frame clones appear in the TCRdb table, and some are missing; sequencing was by immunoSEQ multiplex PCR. The sample yields 110,000 or so clones, around 75% seen once. The CDR3 contains 15 residues. Germline CDR1 LNHDA, CDR2 SQIVND (reference sequence). Trimming took off 5 bases at V and 2 bases at J, with 15 bases between the two ends. This clone was picked up a small number of times. Its target is unknown. CTLA-4 blockade with ipilimumab, together with focal radiation, was given to patients with chemo-refractory metastatic non-small-cell lung cancer. The sequence was obtained from a human donor with non-small cell lung cancer who had a partial response to radiotherapy plus ipilimumab. The specimen comprised peripheral blood, sampled from a patient treated with radiotherapy plus ipilimumab. The chain carries TRBV19 and TRBJ1-2; possibly TRBD1 for D (6 bases). The CDR3 sequence is CASSSRTALNYGYTF. The CDR3 nucleotides are TGTGCCAGTAGTTCGCGGACAGCCCTGAACTATGGCTACACCTTC.